What follows describes a single T cell receptor (beta chain). The data were obtained in a study of HIV-infected patients and healthy controls. Each CDR3 protein is one row after TCRdb ran MiXCR on the 5' RACE reads. This table holds more than 15,000 distinct CDR3 sequences, less than 20% found once. The CDR3 consists of 15 residues. CDR1 MNHEY and CDR2 SMNVEV come from the germline V gene (reference sequence). With 5 bases clipped from V and 4 bases from J, the junction kept 7 bases outside the gene matches. The chain links TRBV27 to TRBJ1-4; TRBD1 matches 7 bases. The sequence was collected from a human donor in good health. The material sequenced was CD8+ T cells from blood. The CDR3 region is CASSPRTGNNEKLFF. DNA for the CDR3: TGTGCCAGCAGTCCGCGGACAGGAAATAATGAAAAACTGTTTTTT.